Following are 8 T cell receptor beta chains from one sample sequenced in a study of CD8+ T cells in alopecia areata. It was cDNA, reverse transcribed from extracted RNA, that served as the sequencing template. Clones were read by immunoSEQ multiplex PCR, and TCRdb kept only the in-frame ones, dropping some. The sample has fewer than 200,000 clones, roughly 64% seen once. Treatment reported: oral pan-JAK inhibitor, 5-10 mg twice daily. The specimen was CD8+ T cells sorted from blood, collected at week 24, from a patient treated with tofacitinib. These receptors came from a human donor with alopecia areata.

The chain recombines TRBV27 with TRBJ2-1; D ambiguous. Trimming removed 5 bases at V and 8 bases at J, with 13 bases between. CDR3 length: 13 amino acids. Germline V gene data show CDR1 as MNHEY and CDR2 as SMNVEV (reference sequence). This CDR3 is CASSLVPRHEQFF. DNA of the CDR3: TGTGCCAGCAGTCTAGTTCCCCGCCATGAGCAGTTCTTC.

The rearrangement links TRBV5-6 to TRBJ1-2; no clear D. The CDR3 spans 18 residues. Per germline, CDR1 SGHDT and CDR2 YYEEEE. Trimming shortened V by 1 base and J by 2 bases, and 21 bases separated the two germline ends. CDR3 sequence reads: CASSLFADEASINYGYTF. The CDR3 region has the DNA TGTGCCAGCAGCTTGTTCGCCGACGAAGCGTCGATAAACTATGGCTACACCTTC.

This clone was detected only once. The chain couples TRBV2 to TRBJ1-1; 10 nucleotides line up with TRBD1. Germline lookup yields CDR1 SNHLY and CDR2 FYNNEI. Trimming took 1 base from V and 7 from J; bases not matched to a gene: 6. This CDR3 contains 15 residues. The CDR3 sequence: CASSEVGQGGSEAFF. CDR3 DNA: TGTGCCAGCAGTGAAGTCGGACAGGGGGGAAGTGAAGCTTTCTTT.

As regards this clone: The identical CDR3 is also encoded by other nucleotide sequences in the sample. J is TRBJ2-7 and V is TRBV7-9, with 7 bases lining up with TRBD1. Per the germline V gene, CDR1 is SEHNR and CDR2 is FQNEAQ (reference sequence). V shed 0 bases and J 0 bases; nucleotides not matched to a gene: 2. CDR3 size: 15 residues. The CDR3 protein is CASSLARTGSYEQYF. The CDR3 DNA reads TGTGCCAGCAGCTTAGCCCGGACAGGCTCCTACGAGCAGTACTTC.

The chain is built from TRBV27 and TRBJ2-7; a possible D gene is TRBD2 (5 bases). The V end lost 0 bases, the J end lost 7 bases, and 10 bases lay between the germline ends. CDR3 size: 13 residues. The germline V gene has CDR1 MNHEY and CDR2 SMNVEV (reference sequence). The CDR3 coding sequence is TGTGCCAGCAGTTTATCCGGGGTGGGGGAGCAGTACTTC. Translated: CASSLSGVGEQYF.

The CDR3 DNA sequence: TGTGCCAGCGGGTTGGCAGTTGGGATAGATCAGCCCCAGCATTTT. Translated: CASGLAVGIDQPQHF. The chain links TRBV27 to TRBJ1-5; D is ambiguous. In germline, CDR1 is MNHEY, CDR2 SMNVEV (reference sequence). V shed 8 bases and J shed 5 bases, with 19 bases lying between them. The length of the CDR3 is 15 residues.

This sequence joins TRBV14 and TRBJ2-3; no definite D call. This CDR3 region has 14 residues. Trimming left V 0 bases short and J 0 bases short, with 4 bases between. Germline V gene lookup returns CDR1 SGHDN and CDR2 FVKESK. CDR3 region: CASSQEYSTDTQYF. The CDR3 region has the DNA TGTGCCAGCAGCCAAGAGTACAGCACAGATACGCAGTATTTT.

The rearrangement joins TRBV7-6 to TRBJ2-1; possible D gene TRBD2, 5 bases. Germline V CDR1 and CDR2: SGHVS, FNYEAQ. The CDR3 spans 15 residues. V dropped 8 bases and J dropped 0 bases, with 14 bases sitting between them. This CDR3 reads CASSGLGSSYNEQFF. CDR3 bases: TGTGCCAGCTCGGGGTTGGGGAGCTCCTACAATGAGCAGTTCTTC.